The sequence of this T cell receptor beta chain was determined in a study of response to subunit inactivated influenza vaccine. TCRdb reprocessed the RT-PCR reads with MiXCR, giving one entry per CDR3 protein. The sample holds fewer than 800,000 distinct CDR3 sequences; approximately 14% are singletons and the top ten take 9.5% to 13%. As to this clonotype: Its antigen remains unknown.

Overall study results and limits: The authors suggested that few new T cells are recruited per seasonal influenza vaccination.

This CDR3 has 12 amino acids. Trimming left V 6 bases short and J 2 bases short, with 6 bases between. CDR1 and CDR2 from the germline V gene are MNHEY and SVGAGI. This sequence originates from a man aged 45-60 years who received an inactivated influenza vaccine. The V and J genes are TRBV6-5 and TRBJ2-3; TRBD2 might be the D (5 bases). The source material was PBMCs from blood, sampled about 11 days after vaccination. CDR3: CASRGLTDTQYF. The CDR3, as DNA: TGTGCCAGCAGAGGACTCACAGATACGCAGTATTTT.